These 17 T cell receptor beta chains were sequenced from one sample in a study of blood T cell repertoires in COVID-19. Clones were read by immunoSEQ multiplex PCR, and TCRdb kept only the in-frame ones, dropping some. Of 150,000 to 200,000 clones in the sample, over 70% are singletons; the top ten hold around 2.7%. The sequencing input was peripheral blood. All receptors derive from a man between 65 and 85 years old with acute or convalescent COVID-19.

The genes are TRBV6-6 and TRBJ1-1; 12 bases line up with TRBD1. V shed 6 bases and J 5 bases; nucleotides not matched to a gene: 4. CDR1 and CDR2 from the germline V gene are MNHNY and SVGAGI (reference sequence). The CDR3 spans 14 residues. The chain's CDR3 is CASSLGQGATEAFF. DNA of the CDR3: TGTGCCAGCAGCCTGGGACAGGGGGCTACTGAAGCTTTCTTT.

This clone was found a few times. J is TRBJ2-2 and V is TRBV6-5; D unresolved. V lost 0 bases to trimming and J lost 4 bases, with 3 bases between them. This CDR3 is built from 13 residues. Germline lookup yields CDR1 MNHEY and CDR2 SVGAGI. The CDR3 bases are TGTGCCAGCAGTTACTCCGGCACCGGGGAGCTGTTTTTT. It translates to CASSYSGTGELFF.

The J gene is TRBJ2-3, the V gene TRBV5-1; 7 positions match TRBD2. The V segment lost 4 bases and the J segment 3 bases; nucleotides outside the gene matches: 11. Germline CDR1 SGHRS, CDR2 YFSETQ. This CDR3 has 16 amino acids. The DNA for the CDR3 is TGCGCCAGCAGCGCGGACCGAAGGCGGGGGACAGATACGCAGTATTTT. Amino acids: CASSADRRRGTDTQYF.

The rearrangement links TRBV5-1 to TRBJ1-5, with 8 nucleotides matching TRBD1. Germline CDR1 SGHRS, CDR2 YFSETQ. Germline trimming cut 4 bases from V and 4 bases from J; bases unmatched to any gene: 7. The CDR3 consists of 15 residues. CDR3 in DNA: TGCGCCAGCAGCCTCCGGACAGGGCCTAATCAGCCCCAGCATTTT. This sequence encodes CASSLRTGPNQPQHF.

The chain uses TRBV6-5 and TRBJ2-7; maybe TRBD2 (5 bases). The CDR3 spans 15 residues. CDR1 is MNHEY and CDR2 is SVGAGI in the germline V gene. The V and J ends lost 0 bases and 0 bases respectively, with 9 bases between them. The CDR3 reads CASSYSKSGSYEQYF. CDR3 coding DNA: TGTGCCAGCAGTTACTCGAAAAGCGGCTCCTACGAGCAGTACTTC.

The V gene is TRBV2, the J gene TRBJ2-1; 7 bases align to TRBD1. CDR3 length: 12 amino acids. Losses at the gene ends were 5 bases for V and 8 bases for J; bases not matched to a gene: 3. Germline V gene sequence: CDR1 SNHLY, CDR2 FYNNEI. The CDR3 coding sequence is TGTGCCAGCAGTCTAGACAGGGATGAGCAGTTCTTC. Translating gives CASSLDRDEQFF. Supplemented by reference TRBV2 and TRBJ2-1, the full variable domain reads EPEVTQTPSHQVTQMGQEVILRCVPISNHLYFYWYRQILGQKVEFLVSFYNNEISEKSEIFDDQFSVERPDGSNFTLKIRSTKLEDSAMYFCASSLDRDEQFFGPGTRLTVL.

This chain connects TRBV20-1 to TRBJ2-7; weak D call: TRBD2 (5 bases). CDR3 length equals 11 residues. V was clipped by 6 bases and J by 0 bases, with 6 bases between them. Looked up from germline, CDR1 is DFQATT and CDR2 is SNEGSKA (reference sequence). The DNA of the CDR3 is TGCAGTGCAGGGAGCTCCTACGAGCAGTACTTC. The encoded protein is CSAGSSYEQYF.

The chain uses TRBV27 and TRBJ2-5; D perhaps matches TRBD2 (6 bases). CDR3 size: 13 residues. The germline V gene encodes CDR1 MNHEY and CDR2 SMNVEV (reference sequence). V gave up 3 bases and J gave up 3 bases, with 8 bases separating them. The CDR3 bases are TGTGCCAGCAGTTTCCCGGGAGAAGAGACCCAGTACTTC. It specifies CASSFPGEETQYF.

The chain uses TRBV7-9 and TRBJ1-1, with 8 bases fitting TRBD1. Germline values: CDR1 SEHNR, CDR2 FQNEAQ (reference sequence). The CDR3 consists of 14 residues. J gave up 5 bases and V 5 bases, and 7 bases lay outside the gene matches. CDR3 amino acids: CASSPRGLGTEAFF. In DNA form, the CDR3 reads TGTGCCAGCAGCCCCAGGGGGCTGGGGACTGAAGCTTTCTTT.

The chain is built from TRBV11-2 and TRBJ2-1; TRBD2 matches 9 bases. Per the germline V gene, CDR1 is SGHAT and CDR2 is FQNNGV. Trimming removed 5 bases from V and 4 bases from J; junction bases left unmatched: 9. The CDR3 is 16 amino acids. In DNA form, the CDR3 reads TGTGCCAGCAGCCCCCAAGGGCGGGGGGGTTACAATGAGCAGTTCTTC. Amino acid sequence: CASSPQGRGGYNEQFF.

The rearrangement links TRBV5-1 to TRBJ2-2, with a tentative D call TRBD1 (6 bases). V shed 0 bases and J shed 5 bases, with 14 bases lying between them. Germline V gene data show CDR1 as SGHRS and CDR2 as YFSETQ. The CDR3 has 16 amino acids. CDR3 amino acids: CASSLDRVFATGELFF. The CDR3 nucleotides read TGCGCCAGCAGCTTGGACAGGGTATTCGCTACCGGGGAGCTGTTTTTT.

The chain is built from TRBV5-8 and TRBJ2-7; possibly TRBD1 for D (5 bases). Germline V gene sequence: CDR1 SGHTS, CDR2 YDEGEE. The CDR3 length is 13 residues. Trimming took 1 base from V and 1 from J, leaving 6 bases between them. For the CDR3, the DNA is TGTGCCAGCAGCTTGAGGGGTTCCTACGAGCAGTACTTC. Its protein product is CASSLRGSYEQYF. The full variable domain, with the rest looked up from reference TRBV5-8 and TRBJ2-7, is EAGVTQSPTHLIKTRGQQATLRCSPISGHTSVYWYQQALGLGLQFLLWYDEGEERNRGNFPPRFSGRQFPNYSSELNVNALELEDSALYLCASSLRGSYEQYFGPGTRLTVT.

J is TRBJ2-3 and V is TRBV5-1, with unresolved D. Per germline, CDR1 SGHRS and CDR2 YFSETQ. The CDR3 is 14 amino acids. The V end lost 7 bases, the J end lost 0 bases, and 12 bases lay between the germline ends. CDR3 sequence: CASGRSSSTDTQYF. For the CDR3, the DNA is TGCGCCAGCGGCCGGAGCTCTAGCACAGATACGCAGTATTTT.

The rearrangement uses TRBV27 and TRBJ1-3; D remains unclear. The CDR3 runs 14 residues. V was cut by 7 bases and J by 0 bases, with 10 bases left in between. CDR1 is MNHEY, CDR2 SMNVEV, per germline (reference sequence). The CDR3 spells CASISSVSGNTIYF. DNA of the CDR3: TGTGCCAGCATCTCCTCCGTCTCTGGAAACACCATATATTTT.

This clone was observed many times. Here the CDR3 DNA reads TGTGCCAGCAGCTCCAGACTAGCGGGAGAAATCACCGGGGAGCTGTTTTTT. This sequence encodes CASSSRLAGEITGELFF. V usage is TRBV9 and J usage is TRBJ2-2; 12 nucleotides agree with TRBD2. The CDR3 is 17 residues long. J was trimmed by 4 bases and V by 4 bases; bases with no gene match: 8. The germline V gene has CDR1 SGDLS and CDR2 YYNGEE.

This clone appeared a few times. The chain employs TRBV6-5 and TRBJ1-5, with 7 bases aligning to TRBD1. The junction had 14 bases not matched to a gene; V was cut back by 7 bases and J by 11 bases. The CDR3 length is 14 residues. The germline V gene encodes CDR1 MNHEY and CDR2 SVGAGI. Here the CDR3 reads CASTARGYPGAQHF. The CDR3 DNA sequence: TGTGCCAGCACGGCCAGGGGGTACCCAGGGGCCCAGCATTTT.

This clone was found once. The chain carries TRBV5-1 and TRBJ2-2; D unclear. This CDR3 contains 15 residues. Germline V lookup: CDR1 SGHRS, CDR2 YFSETQ. V lost 0 bases and J 3 bases, leaving 9 bases between the germline ends. CDR3 coding DNA: TGCGCCAGCAGCTTGGGGCTCCGATACACCGGGGAGCTGTTTTTT. This translates into CASSLGLRYTGELFF. The variable domain in full, completed from reference TRBV5-1 and TRBJ2-2, reads KAGVTQTPRYLIKTRGQQVTLSCSPISGHRSVSWYQQTPGQGLQFLFEYFSETQRNKGNFPGRFSGRQFSNSRSEMNVSTLELGDSALYLCASSLGLRYTGELFFGEGSRLTVL.